Described below is a single TCR beta chain sequence and its context. Its antigen is not known. These data come from a study of T cell responses to AZD1222 COVID-19 vaccine. Study background: It was second doses at about 4 or about 12 weeks that were pooled. Study-level points and caveats: Receipt of two AZD1222 doses was followed by a rise in Spike-specific TCR breadth and depth. The peak T cell response came first, and repertoires were sampled only after it. Among those given AZD1222, only five to seven were seropositive at baseline.

Profiling relied on immunoSEQ multiplex PCR, and the TCRdb table lists in-frame clones only, not all of them. The table has approximately 100,000 clones, about 87% seen once; the top ten hold more than 10%. Germline CDR1 SGHAT, CDR2 FQDESV (reference sequence). Trimming removed 1 base at V and 7 bases at J, with 4 bases between. The CDR3 is 11 amino acids. The material sequenced was peripheral blood, taken on day 0 of AZD1222 vaccination. The chain uses TRBV11-1 and TRBJ1-1; D gene ambiguous. The receptor's source is an adult in good health. CDR3 residues: CASSLGGEAFF. In DNA, the CDR3 is TGTGCCAGCAGCTTAGGCGGTGAAGCTTTCTTT. Full variable domain (missing parts from reference TRBV11-1 and TRBJ1-1): EAEVAQSPRYKITEKSQAVAFWCDPISGHATLYWYRQILGQGPELLVQFQDESVVDDSQLPKDRFSAERLKGVDSTLKIQPAELGDSAMYLCASSLGGEAFFGQGTRLTVV.